This T cell receptor beta chain appears in the sequencing data of a study of cytomegalovirus exposure and HLA in healthy donors. General observations from the study: The classifier reportedly diagnosed cytomegalovirus status with high sensitivity and specificity.

Germline values: CDR1 LNHDA, CDR2 SQIVND (reference sequence). CDR3 length: 13 amino acids. Trimming removed 4 bases at V and 5 bases at J, with 11 bases between. This clone has just a few counts. The antigen is not known. Other DNA sequences of this sample code for an identical CDR3. Donors consisted of healthy bone marrow donors. Researchers ran the PCR with 60 Vbeta and 13 Jbeta primers. Sequencing used immunoSEQ multiplex PCR; TCRdb keeps in-frame clones, though not all of them. Among approximately 150,000 clones listed, more than 65% were seen once. The chain has TRBV19 and TRBJ1-2, with D perhaps matching TRBD1 (6 bases). The sample comprised PBMCs. The origin of this receptor is a woman in her 40s in good health and CMV-seropositive. In DNA form, the CDR3 reads TGTGCCAGTAGTACGGACAGTAGATATGGCTACACCTTC. It translates to CASSTDSRYGYTF.